This record concerns one T cell receptor beta chain sequence. What it binds is unknown. Repertoires were generated with immunoSEQ multiplex PCR, while TCRdb's copy carries only in-frame clones and drops some. This sample has about 92,000 clones, with roughly 80% found just once. The CDR3 consists of 14 residues. The V and J ends lost 0 bases and 6 bases, in that order; junction bases with no gene match: 3. Germline CDR1 SGHRS, CDR2 YFSETQ. The sort gate was single viable CD3+CD4+CD8-CD45RO+ cells for memory CD4+ T cells. These data belong to a study of memory CD4+ T cells and cytomegalovirus serostatus. Study-level findings and limits: About 40% of the roughly 160 known CMV-associated TCRbeta sequences appeared in CD4+ memory.

This chain uses TRBV5-1 with TRBJ1-2; TRBD1 agrees at 9 bases. The clonotype was recovered from an adult in good health and CMV-seropositive. Sequencing input: memory CD4+ T cells from blood. Here the CDR3 DNA reads TGCGCCAGCAGCTTGGGACAGGGGGAAAATGGCTACACCTTC. It translates to CASSLGQGENGYTF.